This T cell receptor (beta chain) derives from a study of shared clonotypes between healthy human individuals. 200 to 250 ng DNA, tens of thousands of T cell genomes, went into each sorted-subset replicate PCR. Profiled with immunoSEQ multiplex PCR; TCRdb holds only in-frame clones, not every one. This table has millions of clones, about 95% appearing once. Naive CD45RA+ and memory CD45RA-negative subsets were split from CD4+ cells. About this clone itself: The target antigen is unknown.

Study-wide results and limits: Naive subsets usually exceeded memory subsets in estimated richness. Clonotype sharing among donors, it was expected, would be affected by sequencing depth.

This CDR3 is 13 amino acids long. Germline V gene lookup returns CDR1 MNHEY and CDR2 SVGAGI. Deletions cut 4 bases from V and 2 bases from J, with 9 bases between. The TCR comes from a man between 18 and 29 years old in good health. Sequencing used naive CD4+ T cells sorted from blood. The sample's subset: CD45RA+ positively selected. The chain joins TRBV6-5 to TRBJ2-7; D unclear. The CDR3 region is CASSSRNTYEQYF. DNA of the CDR3: TGTGCCAGCAGTTCTCGCAATACCTACGAGCAGTACTTC.